A single sample is the source of the 8 T cell receptor beta chains below, sequenced in a study of T cells in Graves' hyperthyroidism and ophthalmopathy. RNA transcripts were the template for amplifying TCR beta CDR3 regions. The study used the HTBI primer set for a first-round RT-PCR of the TCR CDR3. Via MiXCR, TCRdb re-called the multiplex PCR reads, giving one row per CDR3 protein. The profile covers around 420,000 distinct CDR3 sequences, with about a sixth appearing a single time and 7.7% taken by the ten largest. Sequencing was done on a sample of blood. All receptors come from a woman aged 18-29 years with Graves' hyperthyroidism.

This clonotype showed up many times. The chain combines TRBV12-5 with TRBJ2-3; 7 positions agree with TRBD1. V lost 2 bases to trimming and J lost 4 bases; unmatched junction nucleotides: 18. Germline loops: CDR1 LGHNT, CDR2 FRNRAP. The CDR3 is made up of 19 amino acids. CDR3 bases: TGTGCTAGTGGTTTGTCGAGGACAGGAGTTATACTTGGGGCAGATACGCAGTATTTT. It is translated as CASGLSRTGVILGADTQYF.

This clonotype was found many times. V gene TRBV5-1 combines with J gene TRBJ2-1; the D gene is possibly TRBD2 (7 bases). CDR1 and CDR2 from the germline V gene are SGHRS and YFSETQ. This CDR3 has 14 amino acids. Deletions cut 4 bases from V and 6 bases from J, with 14 bases between. The CDR3 protein is CASSPRRGGNEQFF. CDR3 DNA: TGCGCCAGCAGCCCCAGAAGGGGGGGCAATGAGCAGTTCTTC.

This clonotype showed up many times. V and J are TRBV3-1 and TRBJ2-7; 9 bases are shared with TRBD2. Germline V lookup: CDR1 LGHDT, CDR2 YNNKEL (reference sequence). The CDR3 has 15 residues. The J segment lost 3 bases and the V segment lost 4 bases, leaving 7 bases of the junction unmatched. The CDR3 protein is CASSLRLAEHYEQYF. CDR3 nucleotide sequence: TGTGCCAGCAGCCTCCGACTAGCGGAGCACTACGAGCAGTACTTC.

The sample holds many counts of this clonotype. The chain joins TRBV2 to TRBJ1-1; D not resolved. V was pared by 10 bases and J by 1 base, with 16 bases between. The germline V gene has CDR1 SNHLY and CDR2 FYNNEI. This CDR3 region has 14 residues. The CDR3 sequence: CATPRGSENTEAFF. For the CDR3, the DNA is TGTGCCACCCCCCGGGGTAGTGAGAACACTGAAGCTTTCTTT.

This clonotype has just a few counts. The chain combines TRBV5-4 with TRBJ2-2, with D uncertain. CDR1 SGHNT and CDR2 YYREEE come from the germline V gene (reference sequence). Trimming shortened V by 0 bases and J by 7 bases, and 7 bases separated the two germline ends. CDR3 length: 13 amino acids. The CDR3 loop is CASSLEIGGELFF. The DNA of the CDR3 is TGTGCCAGCAGCTTGGAAATTGGCGGGGAGCTGTTTTTT.

The rearrangement links TRBV7-9 to TRBJ2-1; 9 bases agree with TRBD1. V trimming: 1 base; J trimming: 4 bases; junction bases outside the gene matches: 5. Germline V gives CDR1 SEHNR, CDR2 FQNEAQ (reference sequence). The CDR3 covers 16 residues. CDR3 in amino acids: CASSLDIGQGYNEQFF. CDR3 sequence (DNA): TGTGCCAGCAGCTTAGATATAGGACAGGGGTACAATGAGCAGTTCTTC.

This clonotype was seen many times. This sequence joins TRBV20-1 and TRBJ2-1, with 12 bases identical to TRBD2. There are 14 residues in the CDR3. From germline, CDR1 is DFQATT and CDR2 SNEGSKA (reference sequence). The V and J ends lost 6 bases and 6 bases, in that order; junction bases with no gene match: 6. The chain's CDR3 is CSAKLAGGTNEQFF. The CDR3 DNA is TGCAGTGCCAAACTAGCGGGAGGTACCAATGAGCAGTTCTTC.

Ten or more counts support this clonotype. V usage is TRBV6-1 and J usage is TRBJ1-2; 7 bases fit TRBD1. The CDR3 sequence is 14 residues long. Germline CDR1 reads MNHNS; CDR2 reads SASEGT. The junction had 6 bases not matched to a gene; V was cut back by 6 bases and J by 2 bases. The CDR3 sequence is CASSGTELNYGYTF. CDR3 DNA: TGTGCCAGCAGCGGGACAGAATTAAACTATGGCTACACCTTC.